The clone carrying this T cell receptor (beta chain) turned up a few times. Its matching antigen is unknown. This sample is part of a study of identical twins. Overall study results and limits: Weaker excess twin sharing was seen among beta out-of-frame sequences. Out-of-frame alpha sequences that twins shared showed excess low generation probability.

A single record per CDR3 protein comes from TCRdb applying MiXCR to the 5' RACE reads. Of 690,000 or so distinct CDR3 sequences detected, 8.5% to 9% appear once; the ten largest clones hold around 0.95%. This CDR3 has 12 residues. Germline V gene sequence: CDR1 ENHRY, CDR2 SYGVKD. Trimming stripped 8 bases from V and 1 base from J, with 9 bases between. Another study also made use of these data, one on yellow fever vaccine responses in identical twins.

V and J are TRBV10-3 and TRBJ2-7, with D possibly being TRBD1 or TRBD2 (6 bases each). Sample: PBMCs. The clonotype comes from a woman younger than 30 in good health. CDR3 bases: TGTGCCATCGGAGGGGGGTCCTACGAGCAGTACTTC. Its translation is CAIGGGSYEQYF.